The 27 T cell receptor beta chains in this list originate from one sample, sequenced in a study of Graves' ophthalmopathy and Graves' hyperthyroidism. The TCR beta CDR3 regions underwent amplification from RNA transcripts. HTBI-primed RT-PCR formed the first round, and a multiplex PCR formed the second. TCRdb called the multiplex PCR reads again in MiXCR, with one record for every CDR3 protein. The sample has 500,000 to 700,000 distinct CDR3 sequences; 39% are singletons. Sequencing was done on a sample of peripheral blood or thyroid tissue (not recorded which). The receptors stem from an adult man with Graves' hyperthyroidism.

DNA for the CDR3: TGTGCCAGCAGTCCAGACCCGACAGGGGAAGAGACCCAGTACTTC. As protein: CASSPDPTGEETQYF. This chain uses TRBV12-3 or TRBV12-4 with TRBJ2-5; TRBD1 aligns across 8 bases. Trimming cost V 5 bases and J 3 bases; bases outside gene matches: 8. The CDR3 covers 15 residues.

On this clonotype: A read error may be the cause here, since a much bigger clone is one base away. The V gene is TRBV4-1, the J gene TRBJ1-2; 7 bases match TRBD1. From germline, CDR1 is MGHRA and CDR2 YSYEKL. The CDR3 extends over 14 amino acids. The CDR3 region is CASGQVGTVYGYTF. The DNA of the CDR3 is TGCGCCAGCGGCCAAGTCGGGACAGTGTATGGCTACACCTTC.

This clonotype has at least ten counts. V gene TRBV20-1 combines with J gene TRBJ1-5, with D maybe TRBD1 (6 bases). V lost 1 base, J lost 1 base, and 8 bases lay in between. CDR1 and CDR2 from the germline V gene are DFQATT and SNEGSKA (reference sequence). There are 14 residues in the CDR3. CDR3 sequence: CSARAQGSNQPQHF. CDR3 sequence (DNA): TGCAGTGCTAGAGCACAGGGAAGCAATCAGCCCCAGCATTTT.

In its sample, this clonotype was seen a few times. V and J are TRBV2 and TRBJ1-1; D may be TRBD1 (6 bases). Germline CDR1 is SNHLY and CDR2 is FYNNEI. This CDR3 region has 14 residues. With 3 bases removed from V and 4 bases from J, the gap between germline ends came to 12 bases. The DNA for the CDR3 is TGTGCCAGCAGTGACACAGGGAGCGGCACTGAAGCTTTCTTT. Protein: CASSDTGSGTEAFF.

This clonotype was observed many times. CDR3 sequence (DNA): TGTGCCATCAGAGACAGGTCCGAAGGGGAGCTGTTTTTT. Translating it yields CAIRDRSEGELFF. The rearrangement links TRBV10-3 to TRBJ2-2; maybe TRBD1 (6 bases). V was shortened by 6 bases and J by 8 bases, with 13 bases between the two germline ends. The CDR3 is 13 amino acids. The germline V gene has CDR1 ENHRY and CDR2 SYGVKD.

In its sample, this clonotype was seen a few times. The V call is TRBV12-3 or TRBV12-4, the J call TRBJ2-3, with 11 bases aligning to TRBD2. The CDR3 has 15 residues. J lost 0 bases, V lost 8 bases, and 4 bases had no gene match. For the CDR3, the DNA is TGTGCCAGCGGGGGACTAGCGGACAGCACAGATACGCAGTATTTT. This sequence encodes CASGGLADSTDTQYF.

This clonotype came up many times. V and J are TRBV6-1 and TRBJ1-2; 7 nucleotides align to TRBD1. There are 14 residues in the CDR3. The trim removed 1 base at V and 5 bases at J, leaving 4 bases unmatched. Germline CDR1 MNHNS, CDR2 SASEGT. The CDR3 bases are TGTGCCAGCAGTGAAGTCCCAGGGGGGTATGGCTACACCTTC. Its protein product is CASSEVPGGYGYTF.

The chain uses TRBV6-5 and TRBJ1-4, with D uncertain. V gave up 6 bases and J gave up 4 bases, with 15 bases separating them. CDR3 size: 15 residues. The germline gives CDR1 MNHEY, CDR2 SVGAGI. This chain's CDR3 is CASSRLGAGNEKLFF. The CDR3 DNA sequence: TGTGCCAGCAGCCGGCTGGGAGCGGGTAATGAAAAACTGTTTTTT.

The V and J genes are TRBV5-1 and TRBJ1-5; weak D call: TRBD1 (6 bases). V lost 4 bases and J lost 5, with 16 bases in between. In germline, CDR1 is SGHRS, CDR2 YFSETQ. This CDR3 spans 15 amino acids. CDR3 loop: CASSLGGLRHQPQHF. CDR3 in DNA: TGCGCCAGCAGCCTGGGGGGGCTAAGGCATCAGCCCCAGCATTTT.

Turning to this clonotype: The junction does not match germline at one end; this may be a read error. The rearrangement joins TRBV19 to TRBJ1-5; 7 positions agree with TRBD1. Germline lookup yields CDR1 LNHDA and CDR2 SQIVND (reference sequence). The CDR3 extends over 13 amino acids. Written as DNA, the CDR3 is TGTGCCAGTGCGGGCGACAGGGAACGTCCGAGGTATTTT. This sequence encodes CASAGDRERPRYF.

In this sample, this clonotype turned up a few times. This chain connects TRBV11-2 to TRBJ1-5; a weak D match, TRBD1 (5 bases). The CDR3 is 13 amino acids. Deletions cut 9 bases from V and 2 bases from J, with 11 bases between. In germline, CDR1 is SGHAT, CDR2 FQNNGV. The CDR3 protein is CASDSRGNQPQHF. Here the CDR3 DNA reads TGTGCCAGTGACAGTAGAGGCAATCAGCCCCAGCATTTT.

As for this clonotype: A read error may account for a junction end that differs from germline. The chain recombines TRBV19 with TRBJ2-3; D perhaps matches TRBD2 (5 bases). Germline lookup yields CDR1 LNHDA and CDR2 SQIVND (reference sequence). This CDR3 contains 8 residues. The CDR3 nucleotides read TGTGCCAGTAGTACCGGGAATTTT. Encoded protein: CASSTGNF.

This clonotype was counted at least ten times. The J gene is TRBJ1-3, the V gene TRBV12-5; 7 positions match TRBD1. The length of the CDR3 is 15 residues. Trimming took 6 bases from V and 0 from J; bases not matched to a gene: 5. The germline gives CDR1 LGHNT, CDR2 FRNRAP. The CDR3 nucleotides are TGTGCTAGTGGCCAGGGGGAAAGCTCTGGAAACACCATATATTTT. Translated, it gives CASGQGESSGNTIYF.

The sample holds a few counts of this clonotype. V is TRBV6-5 and J is TRBJ1-6, with D unclear. The CDR3 length is 16 residues. V was shortened by 6 bases and J by 4 bases, with 16 bases between the two germline ends. Germline CDR1 reads MNHEY; CDR2 reads SVGAGI. The CDR3 reads CASSRLVPRYNSPLHF. CDR3 bases: TGTGCCAGCAGCCGCTTGGTTCCCCGTTATAATTCACCCCTCCACTTT.

Regarding this clonotype: A clone one base away is much larger, so this may be a read error. This chain joins TRBV9 and TRBJ2-7; D might be TRBD2 (5 bases). Per germline, CDR1 SGDLS and CDR2 YYNGEE. Between the trimmed V and J ends, which lost 4 bases and 3 bases, there was a span of 20 bases. This CDR3 comprises 16 residues. As DNA, the CDR3 is TGTGCCAGCAGCCACGGGGTGAGCGGCTCATGCTACGAGCAGTACTTC. Amino acids: CASSHGVSGSCYEQYF.

In its sample, this clonotype was seen many times. The chain is built from TRBV10-2 and TRBJ1-1, with no clear D. In germline, CDR1 is WSHSY, CDR2 SAAADI. The CDR3 is made up of 13 amino acids. The V gene lost 0 bases and the J gene lost 4 bases, with 6 bases spanning the gap. The DNA of the CDR3 is TGCGCCAGCAGTGAGTCGAGAGGCACTGAAGCTTTCTTT. It encodes CASSESRGTEAFF.

This clonotype was seen a few times. V usage is TRBV7-2 and J usage is TRBJ1-3; 10 nucleotides agree with TRBD1. Germline V gives CDR1 SGHTA, CDR2 FQGNSA. This CDR3 is built from 16 residues. V shed 2 bases and J 2 bases; nucleotides not matched to a gene: 3. The CDR3, as DNA: TGTGCCAGCAGCTTACCAGGGACAGGGGCTGGAAACACCATATATTTT. Its protein is CASSLPGTGAGNTIYF.

The rearrangement links TRBV15 to TRBJ2-3; 7 bases align to TRBD2. CDR1 is LNHNV and CDR2 is YYDKDF in the germline V gene (reference sequence). This CDR3 has 14 amino acids. Trimming removed 4 bases from V and 2 bases from J; junction bases left unmatched: 3. In DNA form, the CDR3 reads TGTGCCACCAGCAAAGGACTAGACACAGATACGCAGTATTTT. Amino acids: CATSKGLDTDTQYF.

The chain links TRBV6-1 to TRBJ2-6; the D gene could be TRBD1 or TRBD2 (5 bases each). From germline, CDR1 is MNHNS and CDR2 SASEGT. Trimming left V 7 bases short and J 4 bases short, with 14 bases between. CDR3 length: 15 amino acids. CDR3 region: CASTITGAGANVLTF. CDR3 nucleotides: TGTGCCAGCACCATTACCGGGGCAGGGGCCAACGTCCTGACTTTC.

This clonotype was counted at least ten times. The rearrangement uses TRBV7-8 and TRBJ1-1, with TRBD1 matching over 9 bases. Germline V gene sequence: CDR1 SGHVS, CDR2 FQNEAQ. Trimming took 3 bases from V and 10 from J; bases not matched to a gene: 6. The CDR3 is made up of 13 amino acids. The CDR3 nucleotides read TGTGCCAGCAGCTTGGGACAGGGTCAGGCAGCTTTCTTT. It encodes CASSLGQGQAAFF.

This clonotype was detected only a few times. The J gene is TRBJ2-5, the V gene TRBV4-1; D might be TRBD1 or TRBD2, each matching 5 bases. Germline-derived CDR1 and CDR2 are MGHRA and YSYEKL. V was pared by 5 bases and J by 1 base, with 17 bases between. The CDR3 is 16 amino acids. The CDR3 loop reads CASSTHMNGAQETQYF. CDR3 sequence (DNA): TGCGCCAGCAGCACTCACATGAACGGGGCCCAAGAGACCCAGTACTTC.

V and J are TRBV7-2 and TRBJ2-7, with 7 bases matching TRBD1. V was clipped by 5 bases and J by 5 bases; unmatched bases: 6. CDR1 SGHTA and CDR2 FQGNSA come from the germline V gene. The CDR3 has 13 residues. This CDR3 is CASSSSTGHEQYF. In DNA, the CDR3 is TGTGCCAGCAGCAGCTCGACAGGGCACGAGCAGTACTTC. The variable domain in full, completed from reference TRBV7-2 and TRBJ2-7, reads GAGVSQSPSNKVTEKGKDVELRCDPISGHTALYWYRQSLGQGLEFLIYFQGNSAPDKSGLPSDRFSAERTGGSVSTLTIQRTQQEDSAVYLCASSSSTGHEQYFGPGTRLTVT.

The chain joins TRBV15 to TRBJ2-2; 12 positions match TRBD2. The ends lost 3 bases at V and 11 bases at J; junction bases unmatched: 10. Germline V gene sequence: CDR1 LNHNV, CDR2 YYDKDF (reference sequence). This CDR3 region has 16 residues. The CDR3 is CATSRTLAGGEGELFF. The DNA for the CDR3 is TGTGCCACCAGCAGGACACTAGCGGGAGGCGAAGGTGAGCTGTTTTTT.

The gene calls are TRBV9 and TRBJ2-7; 9 positions agree with TRBD2. In germline, CDR1 is SGDLS, CDR2 YYNGEE. The CDR3 spans 15 residues. The V gene end was trimmed by 0 bases and the J gene end by 0 bases; junction bases not matched to a gene: 1. This CDR3 is CASSVGAGGSYEQYF. The CDR3 DNA reads as TGTGCCAGCAGCGTAGGAGCGGGAGGCTCCTACGAGCAGTACTTC.

This clonotype was seen a handful of times. The rearrangement joins TRBV7-8 to TRBJ2-5, with 11 nucleotides matching TRBD1. This CDR3 region has 16 residues. Germline V lookup: CDR1 SGHVS, CDR2 FQNEAQ. The J segment lost 1 base and the V segment lost 6 bases, leaving 7 bases of the junction unmatched. The CDR3: CASSPTGTGGQETQYF. As DNA, the CDR3 is TGTGCCAGCAGTCCCACCGGGACAGGGGGCCAAGAGACCCAGTACTTC. Drawing the rest from reference TRBV7-8 and TRBJ2-5, the complete variable domain is GAGVSQSPRYKVAKRGQDVALRCDPISGHVSLFWYQQALGQGPEFLTYFQNEAQLDKSGLPSDRFFAERPEGSVSTLKIQRTQQEDSAVYLCASSPTGTGGQETQYFGPGTRLLVL.

This clonotype was detected ten times or more. At one boundary the junction diverges from the germline segment, which might be a read error. The chain employs TRBV15 and TRBJ1-5; tentative D call: TRBD1 (6 bases). This CDR3 contains 18 residues. Germline assignment: CDR1 LNHNV and CDR2 YYDKDF (reference sequence). The CDR3 DNA follows: TGTGCCACCAGCAGAGATTCGCCCTACAGGGAATCAAATCTGCCCCAGCATTTT. This sequence encodes CATSRDSPYRESNLPQHF.

This clonotype was seen once. A read error is possible here, since a much larger clone lies one base away. V gene TRBV4-1 combines with J gene TRBJ1-2; possible D gene TRBD1, 5 bases. Looked up from germline, CDR1 is MGHRA and CDR2 is YSYEKL. Trimming removed 0 bases at V and 4 bases at J, with 18 bases between. This CDR3 has 17 amino acids. The chain's CDR3 is CASSQDPKGTQGYGYTF. The CDR3 DNA sequence: TGCGCCAGCAGCCAAGATCCAAAGGGGACGCAGGGCTATGGCTACACCTTC.